This T cell receptor (beta chain) was captured by sequencing in a study of cytomegalovirus exposure and HLA in healthy donors. Primers: 60 Vbeta forward and 13 Jbeta reverse. Using immunoSEQ multiplex PCR, the repertoire was profiled, and TCRdb retains in-frame clones only, with some absent. Of roughly 240,000 clones detected, roughly 78% appear once; the ten largest clones hold 0.45% to 0.5%. This clonotype was obtained from a boy aged 5-17 years in good health and CMV-seronegative. The sample taken for sequencing was PBMCs.

Here the CDR3 reads CASSLRRTEPNYGYTF. CDR3 DNA: TGTGCCAGCAGCCTCAGGCGGACAGAACCTAACTATGGCTACACCTTC. This chain joins TRBV9 and TRBJ1-2; maybe TRBD1 (6 bases). V was shortened by 4 bases and J by 0 bases, with 16 bases between the two germline ends. Germline CDR1 is SGDLS and CDR2 is YYNGEE. This CDR3 spans 16 amino acids.